This T cell receptor (beta chain) stems from a study of cytomegalovirus exposure and HLA in healthy donors. The CDR3 is 15 amino acids. Trimming cost V 4 bases and J 3 bases, with 12 bases left between them. The V gene's germline CDR1 is LNHDA and CDR2 SQIVND (reference sequence). Clones were sequenced by immunoSEQ multiplex PCR, and TCRdb holds only the in-frame ones, with some missing. In the table there are fewer than 200,000 clones, approximately 87% of which are singletons. As concerns this clone: The target antigen is unknown.

Study-level points and caveats: Whilst most TCR sequences proved rare, a subset of public TCRs occurred across many donors.

The sequenced sample was PBMCs. The V call is TRBV19, the J call TRBJ2-2; a weak D match, TRBD2 (5 bases). The sequence came from a young woman in good health and CMV-seronegative. CDR3 bases: TGTGCCAGTAGTAATCTGGACTGGGACACCGGGGAGCTGTTTTTT. It codes for CASSNLDWDTGELFF.